This TCR beta chain was captured by sequencing in a study of CXCR3-negative and CXCR3-positive naive CD8 T cells. Study-wide findings and caveats: The naive subsets expressed comparable surface CD5, and the authors inferred TCR strength from TRB CDR3 properties. CXCR3-positive naive cells had more hydrophobic TRB CDR3s than CXCR3-negative naive cells. Whereas both naive subsets had comparably high diversity, memory CD8+ cells had much lower diversity.

5' RACE with UMI labels generated the TRB cDNA libraries. One entry per CDR3 protein, without DNA, is what TCRdb gives after re-calling the 5' RACE reads. The repertoire table contains about 120,000 distinct CDR3 sequences. Cells classed as naive CD8+ T cells were CD45RO-CCR7+CD27+CD95-. Germline CDR1 SGHVS, CDR2 FQNEAQ. The CDR3 sequence is 13 residues long. For this clonotype: Its antigen is unidentified.

Sequences were obtained from naive CXCR3- CD8+ T cells from blood. The subset denotes: CD45RO-CCR7+CD27+CD95- naive CD8+ T cells lacking CXCR3 (TNR3-). This rearrangement joins TRBV7-8 to TRBJ2-7. This receptor was identified in a human donor in good health. Some clones in this sample may be carry-over from other donors' samples. The CDR3 is CASSGVILHEQYF.